This entry describes one T cell receptor beta chain. What it binds is not known. CDR1 is MNHEY, CDR2 SMNVEV, per germline (reference sequence). The V end lost 5 bases, the J end lost 5 bases, and 15 bases lay between the germline ends. This CDR3 is 15 amino acids long. The method was immunoSEQ multiplex PCR; TCRdb's version includes in-frame clones alone and lacks a portion of them. The sample gives over 80,000 clones, less than 85% of which show up once; 3.1% is in the top ten. This entry comes from a study of neoadjuvant anti-PD-1 for oral cavity cancer. Overall study context: Patients mostly received three to four biweekly nivolumab doses at 3 mg/kg before surgery. Patients without progression got a fourth dose around day 43.

Study-level findings and limits: Only a few patients per response group were TCR-analyzed; validation needed.

Cohort: HPV-negative, locally advanced oral cavity squamous cell carcinoma patients. This sequence was found in a person between 40 and 80 years old with oral cavity squamous cell carcinoma. This sequence joins TRBV27 and TRBJ2-2; the D is unclear. The material sequenced was PBMCs, taken before nivolumab (anti-PD-1) treatment. The CDR3 is CASSPSQENTGELFF. DNA for the CDR3: TGTGCCAGCAGTCCGTCGCAGGAGAATACCGGGGAGCTGTTTTTT.